This T cell receptor beta chain emerged from a study of cytomegalovirus exposure and HLA in healthy donors (dated by TCRdb to about 2017). Notes on the research overall: According to a later analysis, one platform produced both the roughly 110 validation repertoires and the 620 or so repertoires of the first cohort. The study aimed to test whether cataloging public T cell receptors could reveal signatures of past pathogen exposure. High-throughput TCR immunosequencing, statistical association of individual TCRs with disease status, and machine learning were combined to predict cytomegalovirus infection status. In addition to the first cohort of around 670 subjects, a separate validation cohort of about 120 different subjects was used. On the study overall, not on this receptor specifically: The authors suggested that the approach could potentially be extended to other disease states and immunological phenotypes. Of the cluster scores, roughly 95% were above 0 in a later analysis, which found that TCRs clustered in the first cohort also tended to co-occur in the approximately 110 validation repertoires. Across donors, most TCR sequences were observed very rarely, whereas some public TCRs were present in many individuals. A total of about 180 TCR beta chains were listed by the study as associated with cytomegalovirus. A few of the identified cytomegalovirus-associated TCR beta chains were confirmed in vitro to be specific for cytomegalovirus antigens. All 120 or so repertoires were used to score co-occurrence in the validation cohort in a later analysis, because that analysis had no HLA typing for the cohort. The classifier was reported to diagnose cytomegalovirus status with high specificity and sensitivity in both the original cohort and the validation cohort.

To prepare the library, the immunoSEQ multiplex PCR assay was applied. Per the source publication's procedure: To diagnose cytomegalovirus status from the catalog of TCR beta chain sequences, a statistical classification framework was built. TCRdb carries this immuneACCESS record with in-frame sequences only. Its versions omit some clonotypes, under half of them owing to an unresolved V gene in the studies checked, with the rest unexplained. D and trimming come from the DNA, and the V and J calls and clone size come from that table. The sample data list over 200,000 clones, and 70% to 90% of these were observed just once. Clones ranked in the top ten supply over 2.5% of the sample. The donors belonged to the validation cohort of approximately 130 subjects, which was separate from the roughly 700-subject first cohort. In regard to this clone: Its cognate antigen has yet to be identified. Within one base of it there is no much larger clone, and no base qualities were kept.

CDR1 is given as MDHEN and CDR2 as SYDVKM, both from the germline V gene. The V end gives up 4 bases and the J end 6 bases, leaving 8 bases in the junction not matched to a gene. Including the terminal cysteine and phenylalanine, the CDR3 comprises 15 residues. Only the CDR3 DNA is retained, 45 bases long and in frame from the first base. The receptor comes from a woman aged 18-30 years in good health and CMV-seronegative. The sequenced sample was PBMCs. The V and J segments used are TRBV28 and TRBJ2-7; TRBD1 agrees with 11 junctional bases. The sequence in DNA is TGTGCCAGCAGTTCATCCGGGACAGGGGGAGGCGAGCAGTACTTC. This codes for CASSSSGTGGGEQYF.